Shown below are 20 T cell receptor beta chains from a single sample sequenced in a study of follicular helper T cells after annual influenza vaccination (dated by TCRdb to 2015 to 2018). Libraries were prepared through the immunoSEQ multiplex PCR assay. In its TCRdb copy, this immuneACCESS table keeps in-frame sequences only and misses some clones. Where compared with another copy, unresolved V genes explain less than half of these, and the others have no known cause. The sample records approximately 13,000 clones, approximately 78% of which are singletons. The ten top clones hold 0.45% of the sample. The time point label for this specimen denotes: 2014-2015 season, pre-vaccination. Specimen: CXCR5- memory CD4+ T cells sorted from blood, collected on the day of influenza vaccination. The cell subset or site label, as the study defines it: CXCR5- memory CD4 T cells. Source of these receptors: an adult who received the influenza vaccine.

Here the CDR3 DNA reads TGTGCCAGCAGCCTAAGCTTGCGGGGGGCAAACCAAGAGACCCAGTACTTC. It specifies CASSLSLRGANQETQYF. The chain recombines TRBV9 with TRBJ2-5; 8 bases align to TRBD2. Looked up from germline, CDR1 is SGDLS and CDR2 is YYNGEE. V trimming: 4 bases; J trimming: 0 bases; junction bases outside the gene matches: 11. CDR3 length equals 17 residues.

The chain employs TRBV7-2 and TRBJ2-5, with 7 bases that match TRBD1. Per germline, CDR1 SGHTA and CDR2 FQGNSA. Losses at the gene ends were 5 bases for V and 5 bases for J; bases not matched to a gene: 14. The CDR3 contains 16 residues. The CDR3 is CASSRVGGAMLETQYF. The CDR3 nucleotides read TGTGCCAGCAGCCGCGTAGGGGGCGCGATGTTGGAGACCCAGTACTTC. Full variable domain (rest looked up from reference TRBV7-2 and TRBJ2-5): GAGVSQSPSNKVTEKGKDVELRCDPISGHTALYWYRQSLGQGLEFLIYFQGNSAPDKSGLPSDRFSAERTGGSVSTLTIQRTQQEDSAVYLCASSRVGGAMLETQYFGPGTRLLVL.

The rearrangement joins TRBV5-1 to TRBJ2-2; no firm D call. This CDR3 contains 16 residues. V lost 0 bases and J 6 bases, leaving 15 bases between the germline ends. Germline CDR1 and CDR2: SGHRS and YFSETQ. Written as DNA, the CDR3 is TGCGCCAGCAGCTTGGCCGCCGACAAACTGTCCGGGGAGCTGTTTTTT. Translated: CASSLAADKLSGELFF. The complete variable domain, with remaining parts taken from reference TRBV5-1 and TRBJ2-2, reads KAGVTQTPRYLIKTRGQQVTLSCSPISGHRSVSWYQQTPGQGLQFLFEYFSETQRNKGNFPGRFSGRQFSNSRSEMNVSTLELGDSALYLCASSLAADKLSGELFFGEGSRLTVL.

The chain carries TRBV19 and TRBJ1-2; TRBD1 agrees at 7 bases. CDR3 size: 14 residues. Germline values: CDR1 LNHDA, CDR2 SQIVND (reference sequence). The ends lost 4 bases at V and 4 bases at J; junction bases unmatched: 6. The CDR3 nucleotides are TGTGCCAGTAGTAGAGACAGGGAACTCTATGGCTACACCTTC. Its protein product is CASSRDRELYGYTF.

V is TRBV19 and J is TRBJ1-1; TRBD1 is a possible D gene (5 bases). Germline V gene sequence: CDR1 LNHDA, CDR2 SQIVND (reference sequence). Trimming took 9 bases from V and 3 from J, leaving 17 bases between them. The CDR3 contains 14 residues. CDR3 in amino acids: CASRIQGIDTEAFF. Written as DNA, the CDR3 is TGTGCCAGCCGCATCCAGGGTATCGACACTGAAGCTTTCTTT. The variable domain in full, completed from reference TRBV19 and TRBJ1-1, reads DGGITQSPKYLFRKEGQNVTLSCEQNLNHDAMYWYRQDPGQGLRLIYYSQIVNDFQKGDIAEGYSVSREKKESFPLTVTSAQKNPTAFYLCASRIQGIDTEAFFGQGTRLTVV.

The chain couples TRBV7-2 to TRBJ2-7; D might be TRBD2 (5 bases). Trimming took off 0 bases at V and 3 bases at J, with 12 bases between the two ends. The CDR3 totals 15 residues. Germline CDR1 SGHTA, CDR2 FQGNSA. CDR3 bases: TGTGCCAGCAGCTTAGCGTCCGGGAACAACTACGAGCAGTACTTC. Amino acids: CASSLASGNNYEQYF.

This clone has only one observation. V is TRBV7-6 and J is TRBJ2-3; 13 nucleotides match TRBD2. The CDR3 is 17 amino acids. CDR1 SGHVS and CDR2 FNYEAQ come from the germline V gene. With 4 bases clipped from V and 1 base from J, the junction kept 5 bases outside the gene matches. CDR3 protein: CASSSGLAGDGTDTQYF. DNA of the CDR3: TGTGCCAGCAGCTCAGGACTAGCGGGGGATGGCACAGATACGCAGTATTTT.

The table lists this clone with a count of one. The gene calls are TRBV6-1 and TRBJ2-7; TRBD1 matches 9 bases. This CDR3 has 15 residues. The germline gives CDR1 MNHNS, CDR2 SASEGT. The V gene end was trimmed by 6 bases and the J gene end by 6 bases; junction bases not matched to a gene: 12. CDR3 sequence: CASSVDRQGVGEQYF. In DNA, the CDR3 is TGTGCCAGCAGCGTAGACCGACAGGGGGTCGGCGAGCAGTACTTC.

The chain is built from TRBV5-1 and TRBJ2-7; 11 nucleotides match TRBD2. Germline assignment: CDR1 SGHRS and CDR2 YFSETQ. Germline trimming cut 3 bases from V and 2 bases from J; bases unmatched to any gene: 7. The CDR3 length is 16 residues. The CDR3 sequence is CASSSLAGGTTYEQYF. The CDR3 bases are TGCGCCAGCAGCTCATTAGCGGGGGGGACGACCTACGAGCAGTACTTC.

The chain employs TRBV9 and TRBJ2-2; 9 bases align to TRBD2. Germline assignment: CDR1 SGDLS and CDR2 YYNGEE. The J segment lost 2 bases and the V segment lost 5 bases, leaving 1 base of the junction unmatched. The CDR3 extends over 14 amino acids. The CDR3 protein is CASRAGGNTGELFF. CDR3 nucleotides: TGTGCCAGCAGAGCGGGGGGTAACACCGGGGAGCTGTTTTTT.

J is TRBJ1-5 and V is TRBV27; D is possibly TRBD1 (6 bases). The CDR3 has 13 residues. Trimming removed 0 bases at V and 7 bases at J, with 7 bases between. Germline CDR1 is MNHEY and CDR2 is SMNVEV (reference sequence). The chain's CDR3 is CASSLSTGQPQHF. CDR3 bases: TGTGCCAGCAGTTTATCCACAGGGCAGCCCCAGCATTTT.

The chain carries TRBV27 and TRBJ1-1; a weak D match, TRBD1 (5 bases). Germline V gene data show CDR1 as MNHEY and CDR2 as SMNVEV (reference sequence). The germline V and J ends were trimmed by 1 base and 4 bases, with 13 bases remaining between them. The length of the CDR3 is 15 residues. The CDR3: CASSLWGRAGTEAFF. The CDR3, as DNA: TGTGCCAGCAGTTTATGGGGCAGGGCTGGCACTGAAGCTTTCTTT.

The rearrangement joins TRBV6-5 to TRBJ2-1, with TRBD2 matching 11 bases. Germline V gene lookup returns CDR1 MNHEY and CDR2 SVGAGI. The CDR3 is made up of 15 amino acids. The V gene end was trimmed by 0 bases and the J gene end by 9 bases; junction bases not matched to a gene: 4. The DNA for the CDR3 is TGTGCCAGCAGTTACTCGGTAGCGGGGGGGCTTGAGCAGTTCTTC. This translates into CASSYSVAGGLEQFF.

V and J are TRBV19 and TRBJ2-6; TRBD1 might be the D (5 bases). Trimming took 10 bases from V and 0 from J, leaving 16 bases between them. The CDR3 loop spans 16 amino acids. Germline V gene data show CDR1 as LNHDA and CDR2 as SQIVND (reference sequence). Written as DNA, the CDR3 is TGTGCCACGGCGACAGTGAAATACTCTGGGGCCAACGTCCTGACTTTC. This encodes CATATVKYSGANVLTF. The full variable domain, in which reference TRBV19 and TRBJ2-6 provide the parts outside the CDR3, is DGGITQSPKYLFRKEGQNVTLSCEQNLNHDAMYWYRQDPGQGLRLIYYSQIVNDFQKGDIAEGYSVSREKKESFPLTVTSAQKNPTAFYLCATATVKYSGANVLTFGAGSRLTVL.

CDR3 DNA: TGTGCCAGCAGCCAAGATCCGGCAGGGGTGGATGGCTACACCTTC. Amino acids: CASSQDPAGVDGYTF. This rearrangement joins TRBV4-2 to TRBJ1-2; possibly TRBD1 for D (6 bases). Deletions cut 0 bases from V and 6 bases from J, with 14 bases between. Germline values: CDR1 LGHNA, CDR2 YNFKEQ. CDR3 length: 15 residues.

V gene TRBV7-9 combines with J gene TRBJ2-5; D uncertain. Trimming stripped 4 bases from V and 4 bases from J, with 13 bases between. This CDR3 is built from 14 residues. Germline CDR1 is SEHNR and CDR2 is FQNEAQ (reference sequence). In DNA, the CDR3 is TGTGCCAGCAGCTCCTACTTTGCTCTAGAGACCCAGTACTTC. The encoded protein is CASSSYFALETQYF.

The rearrangement uses TRBV11-2 and TRBJ2-1; D gene ambiguous. The CDR3 contains 12 residues. In germline, CDR1 is SGHAT, CDR2 FQNNGV. Trimming took off 5 bases at V and 7 bases at J, with 9 bases between the two ends. CDR3: CASSRQINEQFF. In DNA form, the CDR3 reads TGTGCCAGCAGCCGCCAGATAAATGAGCAGTTCTTC. Supplemented by reference TRBV11-2 and TRBJ2-1, the full variable domain reads EAGVAQSPRYKIIEKRQSVAFWCNPISGHATLYWYQQILGQGPKLLIQFQNNGVVDDSQLPKDRFSAERLKGVDSTLKIQPAKLEDSAVYLCASSRQINEQFFGPGTRLTVL.

This chain connects TRBV27 to TRBJ2-5; 12 nucleotides agree with TRBD2. The CDR3 is made up of 15 amino acids. The germline gives CDR1 MNHEY, CDR2 SMNVEV (reference sequence). The junction had 4 bases not matched to a gene; V was cut back by 5 bases and J by 3 bases. The CDR3 DNA reads TGTGCCAGCAGTGGGCTAGCGGGGGGGGAAGAGACCCAGTACTTC. Translated: CASSGLAGGEETQYF.

The chain combines TRBV6-1 with TRBJ1-1, with a possible D match to TRBD1 (6 bases). The germline V gene has CDR1 MNHNS and CDR2 SASEGT. The CDR3 has 14 residues. The V gene lost 3 bases and the J gene lost 0 bases, with 8 bases spanning the gap. CDR3 nucleotide sequence: TGTGCCAGCAGTGAGGGGACACTGAACACTGAAGCTTTCTTT. It translates to CASSEGTLNTEAFF.

CDR3 region: CASSQEGGQFRARAFF. The DNA of the CDR3 is TGTGCCAGCAGCCAAGAAGGCGGGCAGTTCCGTGCTAGGGCTTTCTTT. The chain links TRBV4-2 to TRBJ1-1; D is unresolved. Germline CDR1 LGHNA, CDR2 YNFKEQ. V was shortened by 0 bases and J by 11 bases, with 22 bases between the two germline ends. This CDR3 comprises 16 residues.